Below, 10 T cell receptor beta chains from the same sample are listed, as sequenced in a study of human T cells and chemical hapten exposure. Time point meaning: patch test 1, 2 weeks after DPC sensitization. Treatment noted: therapeutic diphenylcyclopropenone sensitization with weekly scalp DPC. A single record per CDR3 protein comes from TCRdb applying MiXCR to the RACE reads. The table has 150,000 to 200,000 distinct CDR3 sequences, around 13% seen once. This specimen consisted of whole blood, obtained in connection with sensitization to the hapten diphenylcyclopropenone (DPC). The receptors come from a woman aged 25 to 45 with alopecia areata. Some clones in this sample may be carry-over from other donors' samples.

The rearrangement links TRBV5-1 to TRBJ2-3; D unclear. There are 14 residues in the CDR3. Trimming removed 7 bases from V and 3 bases from J, with 15 bases in between. Germline CDR1 is SGHRS and CDR2 is YFSETQ. The DNA for the CDR3 is TGCGCCAGCCGAAGGCTGGGGAATACAGATACGCAGTATTTT. Amino acid sequence: CASRRLGNTDTQYF.

J is TRBJ2-1 and V is TRBV3-1; TRBD2 matches 7 bases. The ends lost 1 base at V and 12 bases at J; junction bases unmatched: 12. CDR3 length: 15 residues. CDR1 LGHDT and CDR2 YNNKEL come from the germline V gene (reference sequence). CDR3 amino acids: CASSQGGGVLSGQFF. CDR3 nucleotides: TGTGCCAGCAGCCAAGGCGGGGGAGTCCTCTCGGGGCAGTTCTTC.

This clonotype was detected only a few times. CDR3 in DNA: TGCGCCAGCAGCCCGGGGAACGGGGGGAACCAAGAGACCCAGTACTTC. The encoded protein is CASSPGNGGNQETQYF. This chain joins TRBV5-1 and TRBJ2-5, with 7 bases identical to TRBD2. CDR3 length: 16 residues. V shed 4 bases and J 0 bases; nucleotides not matched to a gene: 9. The V gene's germline CDR1 is SGHRS and CDR2 YFSETQ.

The table lists this clonotype with a few counts. The V gene is TRBV7-4, the J gene TRBJ2-4; 7 bases map to TRBD1. J lost 6 bases, V lost 0 bases, and 14 bases had no gene match. Germline lookup yields CDR1 SGHVT and CDR2 SQSDAQ. There are 18 residues in the CDR3. The CDR3 region has the DNA TGTGCCAGCAGCTTAGCCGGGACAGACCAGTTAGCCGCAAACATTCAGTACTTC. Translation: CASSLAGTDQLAANIQYF. The variable domain in full, with the rest retrieved from reference TRBV7-4 and TRBJ2-4, is GAGVSQSPRYKVAKRGRDVALRCDSISGHVTLYWYRQTLGQGSEVLTYSQSDAQRDKSGRPSGRFSAERPERSVSTLKIQRTEQGDSAVYLCASSLAGTDQLAANIQYFGAGTRLSVL.

A single count supports this clonotype. This chain links TRBV7-2 with TRBJ2-2, with a tentative D call TRBD1 (5 bases). V lost 7 bases and J 2 bases, leaving 11 bases between the germline ends. The germline V gene has CDR1 SGHTA and CDR2 FQGNSA. This CDR3 contains 14 residues. Here the CDR3 reads CASTFQGNTGELFF. The CDR3, as DNA: TGTGCCAGCACCTTTCAGGGAAACACCGGGGAGCTGTTTTTT.

There are many counts of this clonotype. The V gene is TRBV7-9, the J gene TRBJ2-2; D ambiguous. The germline CDR1 and CDR2 sequences are SEHNR and FQNEAQ (reference sequence). Trimming cost V 5 bases and J 5 bases, with 3 bases left between them. This CDR3 is 11 amino acids long. CDR3 region: CASSETGELFF. CDR3 bases: TGTGCCAGCAGCGAAACCGGGGAGCTGTTTTTT. The full variable domain, in which reference TRBV7-9 and TRBJ2-2 provide the parts outside the CDR3, is DTGVSQNPRHKITKRGQNVTFRCDPISEHNRLYWYRQTLGQGPEFLTYFQNEAQLEKSRLLSDRFSAERPKGSFSTLEIQRTEQGDSAMYLCASSETGELFFGEGSRLTVL.

The table lists this clonotype with many counts. The chain couples TRBV7-8 to TRBJ1-4; unclear D gene. CDR1 is SGHVS and CDR2 is FQNEAQ in the germline V gene. Trimming shortened V by 2 bases and J by 4 bases, and 11 bases separated the two germline ends. This CDR3 spans 15 amino acids. CDR3 sequence (DNA): TGTGCCAGCAGCTTAACGATAGCCCGTAATGAAAAACTGTTTTTT. Amino acid sequence: CASSLTIARNEKLFF.

V and J are TRBV28 and TRBJ1-2; 8 nucleotides align to TRBD1. Germline loops: CDR1 MDHEN, CDR2 SYDVKM. V shed 2 bases, J shed 3 bases, and the junction held 5 bases outside the gene matches. The CDR3 extends over 15 amino acids. This CDR3 is CASSLPRTGHYGYTF. DNA of the CDR3: TGTGCCAGCAGTTTACCGAGGACAGGGCACTATGGCTACACCTTC.

The chain uses TRBV18 and TRBJ1-2, with TRBD1 as a possible D gene (6 bases). The CDR3 contains 14 residues. Trimming cost V 5 bases and J 3 bases, with 13 bases left between them. CDR1 and CDR2 (germline): KGHSH, LQKENI. This CDR3 reads CASSGQGQDYGYTF. The CDR3 nucleotides read TGTGCCAGCTCAGGCCAGGGGCAGGACTATGGCTACACCTTC.

This clonotype was detected only a few times. The rearrangement uses TRBV6-1 and TRBJ2-5, with 7 bases matching TRBD1. The V gene end was trimmed by 7 bases and the J gene end by 1 base; junction bases not matched to a gene: 6. This CDR3 spans 14 amino acids. From germline, CDR1 is MNHNS and CDR2 SASEGT. The CDR3 DNA is TGTGCCAGCACCAAGACAGGGACCCAAGAGACCCAGTACTTC. Translating gives CASTKTGTQETQYF.